This T cell receptor (beta chain) was identified during a study of T cell repertoires in cytomegalovirus infection (dated by TCRdb to between 2018 and 2021). Context from the whole study: Donor HLA type was relevant to the analysis, as public TCR beta signatures indicated carriage of CMV infection together with the matching HLA type. Findings and caveats that apply to the study as a whole: Cumulative frequency of public TCR beta family members discriminated carriers of CMV infection plus the relevant HLA type in this cohort and an independent approximately 350-donor cohort. In the ex vivo response, HLA-C-restricted CMV-specific TCR beta clonotypes were dominant, and in two of eight donors the single most frequent clonotype came from this HLA-C-restricted group.

The germline V gene sets CDR1 to SGHVT and CDR2 to SQSDAQ. From cysteine to phenylalanine, the CDR3 is 14 amino acids long. Of all the DNA, just the CDR3 is kept, 42 bases in frame from base 1. The data were produced on an Illumina HiSeq 1500. TCRdb applied fastp at Q25 and MiXCR to the public reads, then kept only in-frame beta chains. Rows with a matching CDR3 protein are joined into one entry that keeps the most common DNA and genes. A total of fewer than 550,000 distinct CDR3 sequences appear in this sample, 15% to 20% of them only once. In total, the top ten clones hold about 24% of the sample. This clonotype has a handful of counts. The target of this receptor is not known. A much larger clone differs from this one at a single base, so this may be a read error.

Sequencing was done on a sample of CD8+ T cells from PBMCs. The chain is made from TRBV7-4 and TRBJ1-5; a confident D gene designation cannot be given. This TCR was sampled from a human donor in good health (CMV status not recorded). Some clones in this sample may be carry-over from other donors' samples. The nucleotides read TGTGTCAGCAGCTTAGCACGAGGCGATCAGCCCCAGCATTTT. Its protein reads: CVSSLARGDQPQHF.